Each of the 14 T cell receptor beta chains below was sequenced from the same sample in a study of T cell repertoires in cytomegalovirus infection (dated by TCRdb to about 2019). The treatment or condition label on this specimen signifies: in vitro stimulation with specific CMV peptide epitopes to enrich CMV-specific T cells. Antigens for these TCRs are unknown. The sequencing machine was an Illumina HiSeq 1500. TCRdb passed the public sequencing reads through fastp at Q25 and MiXCR, retaining productive beta sequences. When rows share a CDR3 protein, they turn into one entry using the most common DNA and genes. The sample table contains hundreds of thousands of distinct CDR3 sequences; only one count was recorded for about two fifths of them. The ten largest clones take up 43% of the sample. Specimen: cultured PBMCs, collected from culture after CMV antigen stimulation. These receptors were taken from a human donor in good health (CMV status not recorded). Some clones in this sample may be carry-over from other donors' samples.

This clonotype was observed at least ten times. The chain couples TRBV7-2 to TRBJ2-3; TRBD2 matches at 14 bases. From germline, CDR1 is SGHTA and CDR2 FQGNSA. The CDR3 has 16 amino acids. V was clipped by 6 bases and J by 8 bases; unmatched bases: 10. The CDR3 here is CASSRRLAGGGGTQYF. Written as DNA, the CDR3 is TGTGCCAGCAGTCGACGACTAGCGGGAGGGGGAGGTACGCAGTATTTT.

This chain connects TRBV12-5 to TRBJ1-4; D gene uncertain. The germline CDR1 and CDR2 sequences are LGHNT and FRNRAP. This CDR3 has 15 residues. V lost 6 bases, J lost 8 bases, and 19 bases lay in between. The CDR3 loop reads CASGPRSGVDEKLFF. CDR3 DNA: TGTGCTAGTGGGCCCCGGTCAGGAGTGGACGAAAAACTGTTTTTT.

This clonotype was found many times. The chain uses TRBV7-2 and TRBJ2-1; 10 bases align to TRBD1. Unmatched junction bases numbered 6, after V lost 1 base and J lost 6 bases. This CDR3 has 16 residues. Germline-derived CDR1 and CDR2 are SGHTA and FQGNSA. The CDR3 sequence is CASSLVGTGVANEQFF. The CDR3 coding sequence is TGTGCCAGCAGCTTAGTAGGGACAGGGGTGGCCAATGAGCAGTTCTTC. Drawing the rest from reference TRBV7-2 and TRBJ2-1, the complete variable domain is GAGVSQSPSNKVTEKGKDVELRCDPISGHTALYWYRQSLGQGLEFLIYFQGNSAPDKSGLPSDRFSAERTGGSVSTLTIQRTQQEDSAVYLCASSLVGTGVANEQFFGPGTRLTVL.

This clonotype was observed a handful of times. The V gene is TRBV10-3, the J gene TRBJ1-2; 8 bases agree with TRBD1. Trimming removed 7 bases from V and 5 bases from J; junction bases left unmatched: 6. This CDR3 is 13 amino acids long. CDR1 is ENHRY and CDR2 is SYGVKD in the germline V gene. The CDR3 nucleotides read TGTGCCATCACCGAGGACAGGGAGTATGGCTACACCTTC. This sequence encodes CAITEDREYGYTF.

The J gene is TRBJ2-1, the V gene TRBV7-2; 7 bases are shared with TRBD2. The CDR3 is made up of 15 amino acids. Per germline, CDR1 SGHTA and CDR2 FQGNSA. V lost 6 bases and J lost 4; bases outside the gene matches: 9. CDR3 coding DNA: TGTGCCAGCAGAGCGGCGGGAGATAAATACAATGAGCAGTTCTTC. It encodes CASRAAGDKYNEQFF.

This clonotype has only a few counts. The chain joins TRBV6-5 to TRBJ1-1, with D unresolved. The CDR3 covers 17 residues. Germline CDR1 is MNHEY and CDR2 is SVGAGI. V was clipped by 2 bases and J by 5 bases, with 21 bases between them. CDR3 nucleotide sequence: TGTGCCAGCAGTTACCTCTCTTGGGGAAGGGAAGGAACTGAAGCTTTCTTT. Amino acids: CASSYLSWGREGTEAFF.

This rearrangement joins TRBV9 to TRBJ1-2, with D possibly matching TRBD1 (5 bases). This CDR3 is built from 13 residues. Germline V CDR1 and CDR2: SGDLS, YYNGEE. The V end lost 0 bases, the J end lost 8 bases, and 11 bases lay between the germline ends. CDR3 region: CASSVAPGRGYTF. For the CDR3, the DNA is TGTGCCAGCAGCGTAGCTCCGGGACGGGGCTACACCTTC.

The rearrangement links TRBV11-2 to TRBJ2-1; 9 bases match TRBD2. The CDR3 loop spans 17 amino acids. CDR1 SGHAT and CDR2 FQNNGV come from the germline V gene. Losses at the gene ends were 6 bases for V and 10 bases for J; bases not matched to a gene: 19. In DNA, the CDR3 is TGTGCCAGCAGTCAAAAAGGTTGGGTAGCGGGAGACTGGGAGCAGTTCTTC. Protein product: CASSQKGWVAGDWEQFF.

The chain employs TRBV7-2 and TRBJ1-6; 7 bases map to TRBD1. V shed 5 bases, J shed 8 bases, and the junction held 6 bases outside the gene matches. In germline, CDR1 is SGHTA, CDR2 FQGNSA. The CDR3 totals 14 residues. This CDR3 is CASSVSGGYSPLHF. CDR3 sequence (DNA): TGTGCCAGCAGCGTATCAGGGGGGTATTCACCCCTCCACTTT. Full variable domain (rest looked up from reference TRBV7-2 and TRBJ1-6): GAGVSQSPSNKVTEKGKDVELRCDPISGHTALYWYRQSLGQGLEFLIYFQGNSAPDKSGLPSDRFSAERTGGSVSTLTIQRTQQEDSAVYLCASSVSGGYSPLHFGNGTRLTVT.

The chain employs TRBV28 and TRBJ1-5, with no clear D. The CDR3 loop spans 14 amino acids. V was shortened by 5 bases and J by 0 bases, with 8 bases between the two germline ends. CDR1 is MDHEN, CDR2 SYDVKM, per germline. The CDR3 DNA reads as TGTGCCAGCAGTAAGCGGATTAGCAATCAGCCCCAGCATTTT. Its translation: CASSKRISNQPQHF.

This sequence joins TRBV12-3 or TRBV12-4 and TRBJ2-2, with unresolved D. V was shortened by 5 bases and J by 4 bases, with 11 bases between the two germline ends. The CDR3 loop spans 14 amino acids. The CDR3 DNA reads as TGTGCCAGCAGTCTTCCGTTCGGCACCGGGGAGCTGTTTTTT. Translation: CASSLPFGTGELFF.

The chain has TRBV19 and TRBJ2-3, with D possibly being TRBD2 (6 bases). V was clipped by 3 bases and J by 5 bases, with 9 bases between them. This CDR3 is 13 amino acids long. The V gene's germline CDR1 is LNHDA and CDR2 SQIVND (reference sequence). This CDR3 reads CASSIRRGDTQYF. The CDR3 DNA sequence: TGTGCCAGTAGTATCAGGAGGGGAGATACGCAGTATTTT. Using reference TRBV19 and TRBJ2-3 for the parts outside the CDR3, the full variable domain is DGGITQSPKYLFRKEGQNVTLSCEQNLNHDAMYWYRQDPGQGLRLIYYSQIVNDFQKGDIAEGYSVSREKKESFPLTVTSAQKNPTAFYLCASSIRRGDTQYFGPGTRLTVL.

The table lists this clonotype with a few counts. The rearrangement joins TRBV6-5 to TRBJ1-1; D not resolved. The V end was cut by 2 bases, the J end by 1 base, with 5 bases between. Germline V gives CDR1 MNHEY, CDR2 SVGAGI. The CDR3 sequence is 13 residues long. The chain's CDR3 is CASSYERNTEAFF. The CDR3 DNA follows: TGTGCCAGCAGTTACGAACGGAACACTGAAGCTTTCTTT.

This clonotype has more than one count but fewer than ten. V and J are TRBV6-1 and TRBJ2-6, with D possibly being TRBD2 (5 bases). Germline assignment: CDR1 MNHNS and CDR2 SASEGT. Trimming removed 3 bases at V and 0 bases at J, with 9 bases between. The CDR3 covers 16 residues. CDR3: CASSDAGDSGANVLTF. Written as DNA, the CDR3 is TGTGCCAGCAGTGACGCCGGGGACTCTGGGGCCAACGTCCTGACTTTC.